Listed below are T cell receptor beta chains from one sample, sequenced in a study of technical replicates of blood from a few donors. Assay: immunoSEQ multiplex PCR; the TCRdb copy retains only in-frame clones and omits some. The data contain about 89,000 clones, 85% to 95% of them singletons. Material: T cells isolated from PBMCs. These receptors all stem from a human donor in good health. CDR3s include the opening cysteine and the closing phenylalanine or tryptophan. The D gene is left open where the match is weak. The size of a clone is reported for some rows only, either as once, few or many, or as a class for expanded clones.

J gene | V gene | clone size | D gene | CDR3 DNA | CDR3 protein
TRBJ2-2 | TRBV6-4 | . | . | TGTGCCAGCAGGCGGGACTTGAACACCGGGGAGCTGTTTTTT | CASRRDLNTGELFF
TRBJ2-7 | TRBV7-9 | . | TRBD1 | TGTGCCAGCAGCTGGGGACAGGCCTCCTACGAGCAGTACTTC | CASSWGQASYEQYF
TRBJ1-5 | TRBV25-1 | . | TRBD1 | TGTGCCAGCAGTTCAACAGGGGGCGCGGGCAATCAGCCCCAGCATTTT | CASSSTGGAGNQPQHF
TRBJ2-5 | TRBV4-1 | . | . | TGCGCCAGCAGCCTGGGACTTCAAGAGACCCAGTACTTC | CASSLGLQETQYF
TRBJ1-5 | TRBV19 | . | . | TGTGCCAGTTTCCCGGAGGGTAGTTGGTTACAGCCCCAGCATTTT | CASFPEGSWLQPQHF
TRBJ2-1 | TRBV28 | . | . | TGTGCCAGCAGTGCTTCGCAAAGCGTTGGGGCTCCATTCTCCTACAATGAGCAGTTCTTC | CASSASQSVGAPFSYNEQFF
TRBJ1-5 | TRBV19 | . | . | TGTGCCAGTAGTATGGGGGGAGAGGGTCAGCCCCAGCATTTT | CASSMGGEGQPQHF
TRBJ2-3 | TRBV4-1 | once | . | TGCGCCAGCAGCCAAGTCATACTAGCTTTCCCCACAGATACGCAGTATTTT | CASSQVILAFPTDTQYF
TRBJ2-7 | TRBV4-1 | . | TRBD1 | TGCGCCAGCAGCCAAGTAAGAGGGGGCCAGGAGGAGCAGTACTTC | CASSQVRGGQEEQYF
TRBJ1-1 | TRBV4-1 | . | . | TGCGCCAGCAGCCCTCGGGGGGGTAGGGGATTTAGTGGCACTGAAGCTTTCTTT | CASSPRGGRGFSGTEAFF